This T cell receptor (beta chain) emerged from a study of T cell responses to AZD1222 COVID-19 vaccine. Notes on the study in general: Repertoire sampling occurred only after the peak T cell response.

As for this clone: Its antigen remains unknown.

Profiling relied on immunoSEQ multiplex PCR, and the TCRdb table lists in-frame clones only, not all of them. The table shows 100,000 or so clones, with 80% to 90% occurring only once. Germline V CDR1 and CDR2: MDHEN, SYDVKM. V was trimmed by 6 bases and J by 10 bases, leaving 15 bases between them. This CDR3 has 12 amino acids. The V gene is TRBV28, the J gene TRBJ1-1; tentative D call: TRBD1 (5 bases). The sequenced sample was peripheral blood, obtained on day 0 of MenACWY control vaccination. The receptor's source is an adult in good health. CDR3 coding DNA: TGTGCCAGCAGCCGGTGGACAACTCCAGCTTTCTTT. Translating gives CASSRWTTPAFF.